This TCR beta chain was sequenced for a study of blood T cell repertoires in COVID-19. Across the study: From the United States, Italy and Spain came samples of acute and convalescent COVID-19. PBMCs, B-cell-depleted T cells, or T cells provided the cDNA or gDNA that made up the material.

Original processing notes: The authors estimated nucleated cell counts from reference gene primer amplification. Assay used: immunoSEQ multiplex PCR; TCRdb lists only in-frame clones, some missing. That table is the source of V, J and clone size, and D and trimming were worked out from the DNA. The sample consists of roughly 99,000 clones, 88% of them appearing once. The CDR3 extends over 16 amino acids. The germline CDR1 and CDR2 sequences are KGHDR and SFDVKD. V was pared by 4 bases and J by 6 bases, with 3 bases of the junction left unmatched. The sample comprised peripheral blood. V is TRBV24-1 and J is TRBJ2-2; 14 bases are shared with TRBD2. This TCR derives from a man aged 50 to 59 with active or convalescent COVID-19. CDR3 DNA sequence: TGTGCCACCAGTGAACGGACTAGCGGGAGGTCCGGGGAGCTGTTTTTT. Amino acids: CATSERTSGRSGELFF.